This T cell receptor beta chain was sequenced during a study of tumor and adjacent non-tumor tissue in lung cancer (dated by TCRdb to the late 2010s). For context, the study as a whole: The cohort included 12 adenocarcinoma, 2 squamous cell carcinoma and 1 small cell lung cancer patients. Around 30 paired specimens, one tumor and one normal lung sample per patient, were profiled by TCRbeta CDR3 sequencing. Sequencing generated a total of 120 million or so productive TCRbeta reads, averaging roughly 4.4 million reads per sample. Ages among the roughly 15 patients ranged from roughly 30 to 85 years, there were 10 or so men and 5 women, and disease was at TNM stage I to III. The study compared bulk TCRbeta repertoires between lung tumor tissue and matched distant non-tumor lung tissue from approximately 14 lung cancer patients. General findings and caveats noted by the study authors: A significantly larger cumulative share of the repertoire was made up by the top 100 clones in normal lung than in tumor tissue. Tumor tissue showed significantly higher TCR diversity (inverse Simpson) than normal lung tissue, at about 400 vs 150 (P = 0.0075, Mann-Whitney U test). Only roughly 16 patients were in the cohort, and the authors stated that larger samples and more detailed clinical data are needed. The sequencing platform is not named in the methods, and unique molecular identifiers are not mentioned. Because peripheral blood was not sequenced, blood TCRbeta repertoires in the lung cancer patients of the study were not examined. TCR diversity was significantly higher in younger patients, and greater tumor TCR diversity was associated with shorter overall survival and shorter disease-free survival.

Spanning cysteine to phenylalanine, the CDR3 consists of 15 amino acids. Only the CDR3 portion is preserved as DNA: 45 bases, with reading frame beginning at the first base. Taken from the germline V gene, the CDR1 and CDR2 loops are SGHAT and FQNNGV. Libraries were prepared through multiplex PCR. TCRdb shows the sequencer as Illumina HiSeq 2500. Following protocols modified from ARM-PCR, the researchers constructed TCRbeta libraries through three rounds of nested PCR with primers (Table S4). Before sequencing, PCR products of 200-500 bp were excised from the gel and purified with the QIAquick gel extraction kit. In the source study's methods: Trimmomatic was used to clean the reads, FLASH merged the cleaned reads into complete CDR3 sequences, and MiTCR assigned the sequences to V(D)J germline segments. Clonal diversity was computed as the inverse Simpson's index with VDJtools. Productive reads were defined as in-frame sequences without a premature stop codon. The public reads were run again by TCRdb, first through fastp at Q25 and then through MiXCR, and only productive beta chains were kept. CDR3 protein sequences are deduplicated, and each keeps its most common genes and DNA. It is TCRdb's table, rather than the study itself, that gives the V and J calls and clone size. Present in this sample are more than 85,000 distinct CDR3 sequences, around two thirds of which were seen just once. The top ten clonotypes cover about 16% of the sample.

RNA was extracted from bulk unsorted tissue and checked for quality with a NanoDrop ND-1000 and an Agilent 2100. All donors had newly diagnosed lung cancer, had not received prior chemotherapy, and were admitted for thoracic surgery in China between August and November 2014. The study excluded patients who had received radiotherapy or chemotherapy before or who had another cancer at the same time. Surgical tissue pieces of roughly 1-2 cm3 were preserved in RNAlater solution and stored at -80 °C until use. In the case of this clonotype: There is no known antigen for this receptor. At one of its ends the junction is not consistent with the germline gene, which may arise from a read error.

The chain employs TRBV11-2 and TRBJ2-3; no D segment can be confidently identified. The receptor was derived from a man aged 70-80 years with non-small cell lung cancer. The sequencing input was lung tumor tissue. The CDR3 is CASSTTISHTYTQYF. The DNA reads as follows: TGTGCCAGTAGCACGACCATTTCCCACACATATACGCAGTATTTT.